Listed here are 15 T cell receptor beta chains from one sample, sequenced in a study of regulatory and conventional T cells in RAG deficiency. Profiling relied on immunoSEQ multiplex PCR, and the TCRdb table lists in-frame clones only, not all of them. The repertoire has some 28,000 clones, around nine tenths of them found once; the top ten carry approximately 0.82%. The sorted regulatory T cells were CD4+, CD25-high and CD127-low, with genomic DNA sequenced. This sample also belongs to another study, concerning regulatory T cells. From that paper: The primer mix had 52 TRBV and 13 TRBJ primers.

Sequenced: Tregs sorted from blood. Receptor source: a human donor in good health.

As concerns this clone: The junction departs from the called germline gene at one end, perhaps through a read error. The CDR3 loop reads CASSQARTGDYNEQFF. The CDR3 region has the DNA TGTGCTAGCAGTCAGGCCCGCACGGGGGATTACAATGAGCAGTTCTTC. This sequence joins TRBV7-7 and TRBJ2-1; TRBD2 is a possible D gene (6 bases). The CDR3 runs 16 residues. In germline, CDR1 is SSHAT, CDR2 FNYEAQ (reference sequence).

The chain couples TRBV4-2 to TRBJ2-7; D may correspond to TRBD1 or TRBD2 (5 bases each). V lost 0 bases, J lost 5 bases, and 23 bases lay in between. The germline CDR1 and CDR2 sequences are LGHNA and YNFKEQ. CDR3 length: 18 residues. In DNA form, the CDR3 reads TGTGCCAGCAGCCAAGAAAAATGGGGACCGCGCAGGGTCCACGAGCAGTACTTC. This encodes CASSQEKWGPRRVHEQYF.

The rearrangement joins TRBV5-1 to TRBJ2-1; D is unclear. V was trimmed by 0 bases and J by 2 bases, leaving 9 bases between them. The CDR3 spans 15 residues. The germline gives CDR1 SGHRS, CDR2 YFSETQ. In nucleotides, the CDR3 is TGCGCCAGCAGCTTGGAAACCCCCGCCTACAATGAGCAGTTCTTC. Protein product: CASSLETPAYNEQFF.

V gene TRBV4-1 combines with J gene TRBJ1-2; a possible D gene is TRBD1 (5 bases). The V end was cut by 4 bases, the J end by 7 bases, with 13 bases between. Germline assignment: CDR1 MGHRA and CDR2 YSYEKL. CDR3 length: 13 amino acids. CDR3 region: CASSPQAGGGYTF. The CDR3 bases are TGCGCCAGCAGCCCACAGGCGGGGGGTGGCTACACCTTC.

CDR3 in amino acids: CASSLGTGHLAKNIQYF. The CDR3 DNA follows: TGTGCCAGCAGCCTTGGGACAGGGCACTTAGCCAAAAACATTCAGTACTTC. The chain couples TRBV5-8 to TRBJ2-4; 9 nucleotides line up with TRBD1. The CDR3 loop spans 17 amino acids. Losses at the gene ends were 4 bases for V and 0 bases for J; bases not matched to a gene: 8. The germline CDR1 and CDR2 sequences are SGHTS and YDEGEE.

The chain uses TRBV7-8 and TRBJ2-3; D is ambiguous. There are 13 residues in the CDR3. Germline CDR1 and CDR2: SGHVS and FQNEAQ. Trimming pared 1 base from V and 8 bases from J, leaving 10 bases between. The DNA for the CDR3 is TGTGCCAGCAGCTTAGTATTTAGTAGTACGCAGTATTTT. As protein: CASSLVFSSTQYF.

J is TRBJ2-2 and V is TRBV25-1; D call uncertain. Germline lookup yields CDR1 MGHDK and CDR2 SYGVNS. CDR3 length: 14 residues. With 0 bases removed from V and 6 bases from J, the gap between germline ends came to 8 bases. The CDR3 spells CASSEYTFSGELFF. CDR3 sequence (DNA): TGTGCCAGCAGTGAATATACCTTTTCCGGGGAGCTGTTTTTT.

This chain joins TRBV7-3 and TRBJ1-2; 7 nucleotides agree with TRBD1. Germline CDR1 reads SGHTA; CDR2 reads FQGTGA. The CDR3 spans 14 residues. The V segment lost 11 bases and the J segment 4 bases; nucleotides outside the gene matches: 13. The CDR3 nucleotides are TGTGCCGGACAACCGGGACAGAGCCCCTATGGCTACACCTTC. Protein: CAGQPGQSPYGYTF.

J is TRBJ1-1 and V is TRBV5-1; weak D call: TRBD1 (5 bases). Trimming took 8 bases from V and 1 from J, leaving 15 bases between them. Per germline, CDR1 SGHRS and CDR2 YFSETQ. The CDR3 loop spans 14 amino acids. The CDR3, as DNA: TGCGCCAGTAGCCCGCGGGGCGCGAACACTGAAGCTTTCTTT. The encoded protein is CASSPRGANTEAFF.

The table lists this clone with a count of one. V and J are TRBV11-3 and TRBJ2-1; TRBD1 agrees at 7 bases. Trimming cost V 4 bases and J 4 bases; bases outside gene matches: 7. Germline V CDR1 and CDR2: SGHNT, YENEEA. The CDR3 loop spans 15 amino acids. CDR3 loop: CASSSTGEQYNEQFF. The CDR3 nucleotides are TGTGCCAGCAGCTCCACAGGGGAACAGTACAATGAGCAGTTCTTC.

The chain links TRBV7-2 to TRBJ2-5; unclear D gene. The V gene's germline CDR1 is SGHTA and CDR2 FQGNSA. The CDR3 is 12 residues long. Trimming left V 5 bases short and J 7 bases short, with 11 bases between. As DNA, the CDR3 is TGTGCCAGCAGCCCGCAACGGGTGACCCAGTACTTC. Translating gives CASSPQRVTQYF.

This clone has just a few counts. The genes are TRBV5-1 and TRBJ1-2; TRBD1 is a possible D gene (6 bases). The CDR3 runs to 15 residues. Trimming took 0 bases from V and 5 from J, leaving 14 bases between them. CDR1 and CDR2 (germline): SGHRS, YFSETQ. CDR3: CASSLAGGLGYGYTF. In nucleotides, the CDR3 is TGCGCCAGCAGCTTGGCCGGGGGGCTGGGATATGGCTACACCTTC.

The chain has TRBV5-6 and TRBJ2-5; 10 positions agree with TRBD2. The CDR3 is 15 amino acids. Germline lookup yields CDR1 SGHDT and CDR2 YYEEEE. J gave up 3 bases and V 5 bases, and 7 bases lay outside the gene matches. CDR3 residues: CASSERGGTKETQYF. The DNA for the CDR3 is TGTGCCAGCAGTGAGCGGGGGGGCACCAAAGAGACCCAGTACTTC.

Here the CDR3 reads CASRHTYGYTF. The DNA for the CDR3 is TGTGCCAGCAGACACACATATGGCTACACCTTC. The chain links TRBV6-6 to TRBJ1-2; D unresolved. CDR1 and CDR2 from the germline V gene are MNHNY and SVGAGI (reference sequence). Trimming shortened V by 6 bases and J by 5 bases, and 7 bases separated the two germline ends. The CDR3 extends over 11 amino acids.

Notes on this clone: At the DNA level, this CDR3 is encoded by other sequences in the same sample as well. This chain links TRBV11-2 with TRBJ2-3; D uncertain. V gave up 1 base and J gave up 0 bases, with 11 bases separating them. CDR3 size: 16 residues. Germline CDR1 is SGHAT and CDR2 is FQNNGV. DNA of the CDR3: TGTGCCAGCAGCTTAGGATCATCCGCCAGCACAGATACGCAGTATTTT. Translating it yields CASSLGSSASTDTQYF.